The subject of this entry is one T cell receptor (beta chain). Generated by immunoSEQ multiplex PCR, the TCRdb table keeps only in-frame clones and is missing some. The sample records 350,000 or so clones, roughly 87% being singletons. This CDR3 is built from 14 residues. The germline V and J ends were trimmed by 6 bases and 1 base, with 12 bases remaining between them. Germline CDR1 and CDR2: LNHDA and SQIVND (reference sequence). The sample is drawn from a study of blood T cell repertoires in COVID-19. As for the study in general: Donors in the United States, Italy and Spain gave samples during acute or convalescent COVID-19. The cDNA or gDNA used as material had been derived from T cells, B-cell-depleted T cells, or PBMCs.

The Seattle patients, enrolled during active infection, were followed longitudinally. Sequenced: peripheral blood. V is TRBV19 and J is TRBJ1-2; a weak D match, TRBD1 (5 bases). The TCR originated in an older woman with COVID-19, enrolled during active disease. This CDR3 reads CASSPGVVNYGYTF. As DNA, the CDR3 is TGTGCCAGTAGCCCGGGGGTGGTTAACTATGGCTACACCTTC.